This T cell receptor beta chain was identified in a study of blood T cell repertoires in COVID-19. Clones were read by immunoSEQ multiplex PCR, and TCRdb kept only the in-frame ones, dropping some. The data hold approximately 280,000 clones, with 90% observed a single time. In germline, CDR1 is MNHEY, CDR2 SVGAGI. The ends lost 6 bases at V and 1 base at J; junction bases unmatched: 4. The CDR3 consists of 15 residues. The receptor was derived from a woman in her thirties with COVID-19, enrolled during active disease. The J gene is TRBJ2-3, the V gene TRBV6-5; TRBD1 matches at 10 bases. Material for sequencing was peripheral blood. The CDR3 here is CASRSGTGGTDTQYF. The CDR3 DNA reads TGTGCCAGCAGATCCGGGACAGGGGGCACAGATACGCAGTATTTT.